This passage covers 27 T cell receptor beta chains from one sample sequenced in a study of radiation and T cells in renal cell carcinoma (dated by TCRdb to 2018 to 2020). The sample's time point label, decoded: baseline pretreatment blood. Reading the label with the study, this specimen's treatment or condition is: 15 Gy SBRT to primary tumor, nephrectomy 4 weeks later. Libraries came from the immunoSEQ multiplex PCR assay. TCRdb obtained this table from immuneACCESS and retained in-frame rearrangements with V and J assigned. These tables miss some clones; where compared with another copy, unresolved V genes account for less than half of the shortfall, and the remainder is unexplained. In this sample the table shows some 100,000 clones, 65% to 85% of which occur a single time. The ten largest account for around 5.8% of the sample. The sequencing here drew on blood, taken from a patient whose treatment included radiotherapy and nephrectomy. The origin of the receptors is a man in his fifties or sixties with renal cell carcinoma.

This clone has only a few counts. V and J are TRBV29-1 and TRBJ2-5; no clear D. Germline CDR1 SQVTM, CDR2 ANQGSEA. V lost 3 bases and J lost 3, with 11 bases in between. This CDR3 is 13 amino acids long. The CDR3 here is CSVDGNREETQYF. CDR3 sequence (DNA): TGCAGCGTTGATGGAAATCGGGAAGAGACCCAGTACTTC.

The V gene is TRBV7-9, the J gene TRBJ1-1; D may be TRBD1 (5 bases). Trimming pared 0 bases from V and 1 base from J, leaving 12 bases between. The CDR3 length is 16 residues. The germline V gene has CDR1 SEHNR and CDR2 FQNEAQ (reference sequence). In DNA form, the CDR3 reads TGTGCCAGCAGCTTAGCGCTGGGCGGGGCGAACACTGAAGCTTTCTTT. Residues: CASSLALGGANTEAFF.

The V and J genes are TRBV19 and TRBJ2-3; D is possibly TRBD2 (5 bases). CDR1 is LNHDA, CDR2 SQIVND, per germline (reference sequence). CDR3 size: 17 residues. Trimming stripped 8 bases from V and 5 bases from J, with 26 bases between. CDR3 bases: TGTGCCAGTCGAAACCCTTCTAGCCCCCGGCGAAAAGATACGCAGTATTTT. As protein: CASRNPSSPRRKDTQYF.

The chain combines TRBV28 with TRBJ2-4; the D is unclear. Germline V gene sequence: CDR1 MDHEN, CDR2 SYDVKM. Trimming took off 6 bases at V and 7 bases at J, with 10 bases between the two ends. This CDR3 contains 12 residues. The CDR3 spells CASSQQGNIQYF. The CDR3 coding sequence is TGTGCCAGCAGCCAACAAGGGAACATTCAGTACTTC.

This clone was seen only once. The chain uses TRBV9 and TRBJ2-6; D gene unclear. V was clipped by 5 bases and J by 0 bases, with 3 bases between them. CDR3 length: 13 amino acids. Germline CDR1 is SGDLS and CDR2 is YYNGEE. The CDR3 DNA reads TGTGCCAGCAGGCCCTCTGGGGCCAACGTCCTGACTTTC. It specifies CASRPSGANVLTF. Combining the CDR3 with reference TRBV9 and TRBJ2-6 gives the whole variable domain DSGVTQTPKHLITATGQRVTLRCSPRSGDLSVYWYQQSLDQGLQFLIQYYNGEERAKGNILERFSAQQFPDLHSELNLSSLELGDSALYFCASRPSGANVLTFGAGSRLTVL.

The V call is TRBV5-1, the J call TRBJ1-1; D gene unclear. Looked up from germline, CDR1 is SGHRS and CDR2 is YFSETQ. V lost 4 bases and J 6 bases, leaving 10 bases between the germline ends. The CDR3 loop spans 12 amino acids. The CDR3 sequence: CASSNKGAEAFF. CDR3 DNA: TGCGCCAGCAGCAACAAGGGAGCTGAAGCTTTCTTT.

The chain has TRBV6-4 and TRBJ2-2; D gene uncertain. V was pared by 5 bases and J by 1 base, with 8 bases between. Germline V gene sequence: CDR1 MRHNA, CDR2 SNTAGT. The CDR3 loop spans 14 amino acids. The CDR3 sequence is CASSITGNTGELFF. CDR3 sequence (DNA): TGTGCCAGCAGTATCACCGGGAACACCGGGGAGCTGTTTTTT.

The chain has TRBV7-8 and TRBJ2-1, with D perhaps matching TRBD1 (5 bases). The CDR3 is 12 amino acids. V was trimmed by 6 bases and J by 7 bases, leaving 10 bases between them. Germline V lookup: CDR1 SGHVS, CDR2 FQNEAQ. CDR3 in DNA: TGTGCCAGCAGGGGGCGAGGTAATGAGCAGTTCTTC. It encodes CASRGRGNEQFF.

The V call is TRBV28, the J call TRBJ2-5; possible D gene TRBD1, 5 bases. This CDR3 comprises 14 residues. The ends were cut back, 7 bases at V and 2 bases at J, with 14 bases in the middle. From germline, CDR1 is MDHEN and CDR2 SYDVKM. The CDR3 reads CASNRGYSQETQYF. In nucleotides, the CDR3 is TGTGCCAGCAATAGGGGCTACTCACAAGAGACCCAGTACTTC.

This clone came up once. The DNA for the CDR3 is TGCGCCAGCAGTGAGACTAGCGGGAGATTGGTTGGTGCTGAGCAGTTCTTC. Translated: CASSETSGRLVGAEQFF. J is TRBJ2-1 and V is TRBV10-2; 11 bases line up with TRBD2. CDR3 size: 17 residues. The V segment lost 2 bases and the J segment 9 bases; nucleotides outside the gene matches: 12. CDR1 WSHSY and CDR2 SAAADI come from the germline V gene.

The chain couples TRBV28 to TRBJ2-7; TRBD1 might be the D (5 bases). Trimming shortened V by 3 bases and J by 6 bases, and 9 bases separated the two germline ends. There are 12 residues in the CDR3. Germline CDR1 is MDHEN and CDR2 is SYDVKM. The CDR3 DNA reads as TGTGCCAGCAGTTTGTCAGGGTTCGAGCAGTACTTC. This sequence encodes CASSLSGFEQYF.

The DNA for the CDR3 is TGTGCCAGTAATTCCCCGCAGAGCTACGAGCAGTACTTC. It translates to CASNSPQSYEQYF. The chain joins TRBV19 to TRBJ2-7, with D hard to call. The germline gives CDR1 LNHDA, CDR2 SQIVND (reference sequence). This CDR3 spans 13 amino acids. Between the trimmed V and J ends, which lost 7 bases and 3 bases, there was a span of 13 bases. Together with reference TRBV19 and TRBJ2-7, the CDR3 gives the full variable domain: DGGITQSPKYLFRKEGQNVTLSCEQNLNHDAMYWYRQDPGQGLRLIYYSQIVNDFQKGDIAEGYSVSREKKESFPLTVTSAQKNPTAFYLCASNSPQSYEQYFGPGTRLTVT.

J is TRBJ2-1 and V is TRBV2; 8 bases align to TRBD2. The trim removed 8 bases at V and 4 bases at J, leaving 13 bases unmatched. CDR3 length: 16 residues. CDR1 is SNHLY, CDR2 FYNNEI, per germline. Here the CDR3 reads CASRTSGGGAYNEQFF. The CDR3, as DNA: TGTGCCAGCCGAACTAGCGGAGGGGGGGCTTACAATGAGCAGTTCTTC.

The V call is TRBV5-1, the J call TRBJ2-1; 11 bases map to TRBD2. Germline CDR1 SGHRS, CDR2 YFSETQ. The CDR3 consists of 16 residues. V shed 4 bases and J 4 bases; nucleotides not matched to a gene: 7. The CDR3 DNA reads TGCGCCAGCAGCCCCTTAGCGGGAGGGCCTTACAATGAGCAGTTCTTC. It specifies CASSPLAGGPYNEQFF.

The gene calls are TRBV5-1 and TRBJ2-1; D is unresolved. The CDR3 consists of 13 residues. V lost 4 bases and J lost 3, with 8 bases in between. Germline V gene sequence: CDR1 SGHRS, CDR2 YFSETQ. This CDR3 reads CASSTDGYNEQFF. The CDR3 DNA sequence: TGCGCCAGCAGCACGGACGGCTACAATGAGCAGTTCTTC. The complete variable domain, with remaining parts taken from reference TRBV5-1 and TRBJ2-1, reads KAGVTQTPRYLIKTRGQQVTLSCSPISGHRSVSWYQQTPGQGLQFLFEYFSETQRNKGNFPGRFSGRQFSNSRSEMNVSTLELGDSALYLCASSTDGYNEQFFGPGTRLTVL.

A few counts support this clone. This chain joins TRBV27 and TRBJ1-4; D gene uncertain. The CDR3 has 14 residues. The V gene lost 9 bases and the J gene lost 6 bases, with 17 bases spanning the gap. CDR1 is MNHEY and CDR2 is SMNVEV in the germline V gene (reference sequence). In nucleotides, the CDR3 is TGTGCCAGTGGTTCTGGGCGGAGTTATGAAAAACTGTTTTTT. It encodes CASGSGRSYEKLFF.

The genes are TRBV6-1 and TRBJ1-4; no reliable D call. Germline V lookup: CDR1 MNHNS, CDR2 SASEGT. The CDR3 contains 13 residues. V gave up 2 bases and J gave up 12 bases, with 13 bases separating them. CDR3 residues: CASSEFPWEQLFF. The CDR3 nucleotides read TGTGCCAGCAGTGAATTTCCGTGGGAACAACTGTTTTTT.

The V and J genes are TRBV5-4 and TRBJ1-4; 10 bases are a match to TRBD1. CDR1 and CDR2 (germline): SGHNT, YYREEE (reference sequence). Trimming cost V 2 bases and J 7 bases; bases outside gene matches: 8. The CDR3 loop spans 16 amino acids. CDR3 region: CASSLDPTGGGEKLFF. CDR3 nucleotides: TGTGCCAGCAGCTTAGACCCGACAGGGGGCGGTGAAAAACTGTTTTTT. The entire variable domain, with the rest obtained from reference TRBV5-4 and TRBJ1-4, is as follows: ETGVTQSPTHLIKTRGQQVTLRCSSQSGHNTVSWYQQALGQGPQFIFQYYREEENGRGNFPPRFSGLQFPNYSSELNVNALELDDSALYLCASSLDPTGGGEKLFFGSGTQLSVL.

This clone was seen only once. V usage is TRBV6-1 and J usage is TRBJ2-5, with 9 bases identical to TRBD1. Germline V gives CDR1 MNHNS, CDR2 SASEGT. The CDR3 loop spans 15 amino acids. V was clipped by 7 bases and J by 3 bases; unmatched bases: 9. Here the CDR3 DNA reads TGTGCCAGCAATTCTCCCGGGACAGGGAAAGAGACCCAGTACTTC. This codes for CASNSPGTGKETQYF.

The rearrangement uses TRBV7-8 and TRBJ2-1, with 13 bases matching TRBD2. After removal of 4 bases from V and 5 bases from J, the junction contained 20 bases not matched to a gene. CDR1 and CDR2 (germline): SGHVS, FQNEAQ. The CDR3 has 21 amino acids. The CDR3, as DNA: TGTGCCAGCAGCTACATTGTAGTACCGGGACTAGCGGGACAGAGGGACAATGAGCAGTTCTTC. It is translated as CASSYIVVPGLAGQRDNEQFF.

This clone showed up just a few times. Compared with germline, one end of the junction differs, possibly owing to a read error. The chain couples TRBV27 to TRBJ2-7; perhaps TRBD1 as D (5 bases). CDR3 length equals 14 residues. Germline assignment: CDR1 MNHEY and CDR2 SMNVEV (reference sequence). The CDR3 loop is CASCFRVNPYEQYF. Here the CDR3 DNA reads TGTGCCAGCTGTTTCAGGGTTAATCCCTACGAGCAGTACTTC.

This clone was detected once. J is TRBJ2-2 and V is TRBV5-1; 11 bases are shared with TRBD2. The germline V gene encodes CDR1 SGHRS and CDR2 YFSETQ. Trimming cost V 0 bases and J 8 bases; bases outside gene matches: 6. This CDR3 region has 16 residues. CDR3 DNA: TGCGCCAGCAGCTTGGCCGGGACTAGCGGTATGGGGGAGCTGTTTTTT. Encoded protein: CASSLAGTSGMGELFF.

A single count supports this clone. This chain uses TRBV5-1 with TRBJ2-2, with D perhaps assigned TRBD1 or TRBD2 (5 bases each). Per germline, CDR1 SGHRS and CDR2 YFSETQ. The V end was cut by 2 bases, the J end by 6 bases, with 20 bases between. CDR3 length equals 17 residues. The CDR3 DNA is TGCGCCAGCAGCTTTACCCCACCGGGACCAGACCCCGGGGAGCTGTTTTTT. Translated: CASSFTPPGPDPGELFF.

The chain's CDR3 is CASSVSPSGYEQYF. The CDR3 region has the DNA TGTGCCAGCAGCGTAAGTCCTAGCGGCTACGAGCAGTACTTC. The chain combines TRBV9 with TRBJ2-7; TRBD2 aligns across 7 bases. CDR1 is SGDLS and CDR2 is YYNGEE in the germline V gene. The CDR3 loop spans 14 amino acids. V lost 1 base and J lost 3; bases outside the gene matches: 4.

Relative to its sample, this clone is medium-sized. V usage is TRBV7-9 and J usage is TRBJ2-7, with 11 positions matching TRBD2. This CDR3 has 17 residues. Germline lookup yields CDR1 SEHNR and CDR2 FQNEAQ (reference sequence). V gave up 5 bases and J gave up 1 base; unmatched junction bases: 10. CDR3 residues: CASSRSITSGSSYEQYF. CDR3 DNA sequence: TGTGCCAGCAGCCGATCCATAACTAGCGGGAGTTCCTACGAGCAGTACTTC.

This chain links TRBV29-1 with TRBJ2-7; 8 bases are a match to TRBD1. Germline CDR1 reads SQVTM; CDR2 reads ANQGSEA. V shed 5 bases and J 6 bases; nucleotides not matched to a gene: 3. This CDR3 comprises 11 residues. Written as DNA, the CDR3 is TGCAGCGTTATCAGGGGGCGCGAGCAGTACTTC. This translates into CSVIRGREQYF.

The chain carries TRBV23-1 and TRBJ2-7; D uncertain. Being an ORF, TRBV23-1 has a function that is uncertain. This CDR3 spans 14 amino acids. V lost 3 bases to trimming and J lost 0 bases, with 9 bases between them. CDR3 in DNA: TGCGCCAGCAGTCAGTGGGAACCCTCCTACGAGCAGTACTTC. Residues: CASSQWEPSYEQYF.